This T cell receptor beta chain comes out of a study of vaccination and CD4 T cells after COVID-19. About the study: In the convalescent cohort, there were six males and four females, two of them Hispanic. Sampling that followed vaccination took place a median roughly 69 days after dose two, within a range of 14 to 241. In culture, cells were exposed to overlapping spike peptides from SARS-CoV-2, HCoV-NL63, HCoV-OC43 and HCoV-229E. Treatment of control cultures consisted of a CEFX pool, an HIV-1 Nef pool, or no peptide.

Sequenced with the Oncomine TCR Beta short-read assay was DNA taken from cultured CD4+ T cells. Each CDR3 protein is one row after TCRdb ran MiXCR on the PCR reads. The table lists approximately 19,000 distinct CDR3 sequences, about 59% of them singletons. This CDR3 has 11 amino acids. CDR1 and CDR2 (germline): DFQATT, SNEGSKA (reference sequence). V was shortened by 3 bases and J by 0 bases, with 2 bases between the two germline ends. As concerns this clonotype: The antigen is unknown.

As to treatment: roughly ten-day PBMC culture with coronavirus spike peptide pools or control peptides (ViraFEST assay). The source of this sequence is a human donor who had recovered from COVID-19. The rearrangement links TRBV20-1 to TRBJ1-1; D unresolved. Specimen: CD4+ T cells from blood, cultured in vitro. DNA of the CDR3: TGCAGTGCTAGGGTGAACACTGAAGCTTTCTTT. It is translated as CSARVNTEAFF.